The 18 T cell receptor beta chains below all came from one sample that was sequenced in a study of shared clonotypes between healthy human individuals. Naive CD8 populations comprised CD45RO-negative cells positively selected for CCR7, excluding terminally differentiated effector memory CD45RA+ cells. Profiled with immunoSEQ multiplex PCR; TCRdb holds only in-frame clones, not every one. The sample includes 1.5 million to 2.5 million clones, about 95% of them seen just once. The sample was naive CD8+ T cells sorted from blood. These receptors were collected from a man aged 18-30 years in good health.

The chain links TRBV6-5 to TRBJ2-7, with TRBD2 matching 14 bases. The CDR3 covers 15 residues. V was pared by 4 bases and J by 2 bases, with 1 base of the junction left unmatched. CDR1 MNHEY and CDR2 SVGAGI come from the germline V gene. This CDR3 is CASSLTSGRAYEQYF. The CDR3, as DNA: TGTGCCAGCAGTTTGACTAGCGGGAGGGCCTACGAGCAGTACTTC.

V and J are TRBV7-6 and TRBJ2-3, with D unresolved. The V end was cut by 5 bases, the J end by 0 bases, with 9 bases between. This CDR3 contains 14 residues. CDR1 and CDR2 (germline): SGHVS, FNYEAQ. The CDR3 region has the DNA TGTGCCAGCAGCCGACTTGCTAGCACAGATACGCAGTATTTT. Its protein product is CASSRLASTDTQYF.

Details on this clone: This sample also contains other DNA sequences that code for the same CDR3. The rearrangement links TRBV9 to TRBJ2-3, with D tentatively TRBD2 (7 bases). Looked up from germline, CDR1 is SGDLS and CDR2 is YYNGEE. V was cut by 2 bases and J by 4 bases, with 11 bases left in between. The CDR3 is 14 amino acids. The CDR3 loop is CASSVGGGSDTQYF. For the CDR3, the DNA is TGTGCCAGCAGCGTGGGAGGGGGATCAGATACGCAGTATTTT.

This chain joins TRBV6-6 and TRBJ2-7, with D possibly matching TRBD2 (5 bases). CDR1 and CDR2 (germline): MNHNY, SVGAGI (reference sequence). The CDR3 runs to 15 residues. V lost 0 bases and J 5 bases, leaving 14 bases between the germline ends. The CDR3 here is CASSYSTNGIDEQYF. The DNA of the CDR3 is TGTGCCAGCAGTTACTCAACCAACGGGATCGACGAGCAGTACTTC.

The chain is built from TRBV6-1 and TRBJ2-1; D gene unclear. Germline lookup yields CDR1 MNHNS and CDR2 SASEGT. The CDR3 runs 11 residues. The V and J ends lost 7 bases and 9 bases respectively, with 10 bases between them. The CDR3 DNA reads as TGTGCCAGCAAGTACTTAAGTGAGCAGTTCTTC. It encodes CASKYLSEQFF.

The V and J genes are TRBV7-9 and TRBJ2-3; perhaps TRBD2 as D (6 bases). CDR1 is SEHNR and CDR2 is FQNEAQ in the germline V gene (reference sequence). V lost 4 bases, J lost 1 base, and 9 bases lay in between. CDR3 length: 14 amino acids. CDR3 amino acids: CASSSRLGTDTQYF. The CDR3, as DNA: TGTGCCAGCAGCTCCAGACTAGGCACAGATACGCAGTATTTT.

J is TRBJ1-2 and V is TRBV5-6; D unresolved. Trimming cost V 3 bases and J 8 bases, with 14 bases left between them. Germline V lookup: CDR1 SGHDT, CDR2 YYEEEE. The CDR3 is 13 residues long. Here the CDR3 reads CASSYGLVEGYTF. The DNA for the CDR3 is TGTGCCAGCAGCTACGGGCTAGTGGAGGGCTACACCTTC.

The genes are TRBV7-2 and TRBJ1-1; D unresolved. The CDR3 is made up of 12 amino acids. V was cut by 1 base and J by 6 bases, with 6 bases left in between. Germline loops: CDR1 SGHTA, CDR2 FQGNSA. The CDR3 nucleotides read TGTGCCAGCAGCTTAGATGGCGCTGAAGCTTTCTTT. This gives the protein CASSLDGAEAFF. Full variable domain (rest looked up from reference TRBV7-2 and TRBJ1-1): GAGVSQSPSNKVTEKGKDVELRCDPISGHTALYWYRQSLGQGLEFLIYFQGNSAPDKSGLPSDRFSAERTGGSVSTLTIQRTQQEDSAVYLCASSLDGAEAFFGQGTRLTVV.

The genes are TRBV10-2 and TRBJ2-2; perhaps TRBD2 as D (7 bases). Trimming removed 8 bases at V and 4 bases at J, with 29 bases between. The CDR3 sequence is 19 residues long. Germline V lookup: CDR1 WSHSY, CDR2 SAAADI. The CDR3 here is CASPPRGGEEARPTGELFF. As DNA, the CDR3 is TGCGCCAGCCCCCCCCGCGGGGGCGAAGAGGCCCGCCCCACCGGGGAGCTGTTTTTT.

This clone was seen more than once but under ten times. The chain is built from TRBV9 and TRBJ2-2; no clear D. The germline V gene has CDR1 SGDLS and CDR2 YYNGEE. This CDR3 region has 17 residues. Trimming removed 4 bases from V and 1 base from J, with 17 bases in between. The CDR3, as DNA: TGTGCCAGCAGCCCAACCGCCCGCTTTGGGAACACCGGGGAGCTGTTTTTT. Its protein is CASSPTARFGNTGELFF.

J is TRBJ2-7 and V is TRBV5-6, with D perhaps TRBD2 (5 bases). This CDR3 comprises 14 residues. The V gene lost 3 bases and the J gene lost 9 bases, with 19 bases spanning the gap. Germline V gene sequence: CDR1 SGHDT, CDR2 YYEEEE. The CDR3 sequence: CASSYREEVDLQYF. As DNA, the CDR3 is TGTGCCAGCAGCTACCGGGAAGAGGTGGACTTGCAGTACTTC.

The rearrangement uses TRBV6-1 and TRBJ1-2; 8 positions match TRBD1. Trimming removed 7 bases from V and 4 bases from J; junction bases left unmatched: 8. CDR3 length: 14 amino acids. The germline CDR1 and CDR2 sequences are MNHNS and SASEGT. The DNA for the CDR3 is TGTGCCAGCACCCACAGGGGGGCGGGCTATGGCTACACCTTC. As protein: CASTHRGAGYGYTF.

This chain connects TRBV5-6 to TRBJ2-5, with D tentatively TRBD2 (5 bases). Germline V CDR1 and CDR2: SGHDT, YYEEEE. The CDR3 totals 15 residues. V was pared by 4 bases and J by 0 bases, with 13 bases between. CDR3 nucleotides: TGTGCCAGCAGCCCCGGCTGGGAGTACCAAGAGACCCAGTACTTC. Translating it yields CASSPGWEYQETQYF.

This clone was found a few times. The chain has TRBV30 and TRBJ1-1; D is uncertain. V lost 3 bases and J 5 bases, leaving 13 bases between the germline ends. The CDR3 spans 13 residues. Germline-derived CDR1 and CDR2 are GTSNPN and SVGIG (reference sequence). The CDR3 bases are TGTGCCTGGAGGGTGGGTTTAAGAACTGAAGCTTTCTTT. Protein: CAWRVGLRTEAFF.

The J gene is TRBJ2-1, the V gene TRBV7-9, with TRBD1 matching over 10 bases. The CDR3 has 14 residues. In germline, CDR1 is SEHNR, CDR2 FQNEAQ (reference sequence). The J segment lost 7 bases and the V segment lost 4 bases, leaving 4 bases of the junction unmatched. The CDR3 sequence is CASSSWTGGNEQFF. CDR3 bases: TGTGCCAGCAGCTCCTGGACAGGGGGGAATGAGCAGTTCTTC. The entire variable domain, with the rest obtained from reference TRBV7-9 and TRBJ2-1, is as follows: DTGVSQNPRHKITKRGQNVTFRCDPISEHNRLYWYRQTLGQGPEFLTYFQNEAQLEKSRLLSDRFSAERPKGSFSTLEIQRTEQGDSAMYLCASSSWTGGNEQFFGPGTRLTVL.

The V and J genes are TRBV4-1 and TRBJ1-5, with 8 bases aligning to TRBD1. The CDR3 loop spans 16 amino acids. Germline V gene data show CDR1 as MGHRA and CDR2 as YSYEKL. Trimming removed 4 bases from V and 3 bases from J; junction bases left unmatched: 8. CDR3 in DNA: TGCGCCAGCAGCCCAAGACAGGGGATTGACAATCAGCCCCAGCATTTT. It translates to CASSPRQGIDNQPQHF.

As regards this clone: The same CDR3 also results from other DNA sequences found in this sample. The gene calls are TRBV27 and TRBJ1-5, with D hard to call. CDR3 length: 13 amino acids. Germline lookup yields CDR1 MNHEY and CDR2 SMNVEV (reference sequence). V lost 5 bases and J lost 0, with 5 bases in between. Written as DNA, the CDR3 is TGTGCCAGCAGTCCCTATAGCAATCAGCCCCAGCATTTT. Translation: CASSPYSNQPQHF.

Here the CDR3 reads CASSARLGLARNEQFF. CDR3 nucleotides: TGTGCCAGCAGCGCCCGACTCGGACTAGCGAGGAATGAGCAGTTCTTC. The chain has TRBV7-9 and TRBJ2-1; TRBD2 matches at 9 bases. Germline CDR1 SEHNR, CDR2 FQNEAQ (reference sequence). Trimming removed 5 bases from V and 7 bases from J; junction bases left unmatched: 12. CDR3 size: 16 residues. The entire variable domain, with the rest obtained from reference TRBV7-9 and TRBJ2-1, is as follows: DTGVSQNPRHKITKRGQNVTFRCDPISEHNRLYWYRQTLGQGPEFLTYFQNEAQLEKSRLLSDRFSAERPKGSFSTLEIQRTEQGDSAMYLCASSARLGLARNEQFFGPGTRLTVL.